This TCR beta chain was found in a study of OX40 agonist ivuxolimab in advanced cancers. The germline V gene has CDR1 SGHVS and CDR2 FQNEAQ. Trimming at V came to 5 bases and at J to 0 bases, leaving 4 bases not matched to a gene. The CDR3 has 14 residues. Clones were sequenced by immunoSEQ multiplex PCR, and TCRdb holds only the in-frame ones, with some missing. The sample contains over 55,000 clones, approximately 81% of which appear only once. V and J are TRBV7-8 and TRBJ2-7; 7 bases align to TRBD2. The origin of this receptor is an adult with an advanced solid tumor such as melanoma, head and neck, liver or kidney cancer. Here the sequenced sample was CD4+ or CD8+ T cells sorted from blood, taken in a trial of the OX40 agonist ivuxolimab. The chain's CDR3 is CASSGGLHSYEQYF. CDR3 sequence (DNA): TGTGCCAGCAGCGGGGGACTACACTCCTACGAGCAGTACTTC.